This TCR beta chain is from a study of CXCR3-negative and CXCR3-positive naive CD8 T cells. About the study: Overall TRB read output was 120 million to 150 million, and each library contained about 1.5 +/- 0.3 million reads.

General study findings and limits: Comparison of naive cells showed more hydrophobic TRB CDR3s in CXCR3-positive than in CXCR3-negative naive cells. Naive CXCR3-positive and CXCR3-negative cells shared similar TRBV-TRBJ usage, unlike memory cells.

Naive cells were sorted as CD45RO-, CCR7+, CD27+ and CD95-. The authors made the TRB cDNA libraries by 5' RACE using UMI labels. TCRdb reworked the 5' RACE reads into one entry per CDR3 protein, no DNA. This sample contains tens of thousands of distinct CDR3 sequences. Germline CDR1 reads LGHNA; CDR2 reads YNFKEQ. The CDR3 length is 16 residues. Comments on this clonotype: Its antigen is not identified.

The sample taken for sequencing was naive CXCR3- CD8+ T cells from blood. Subset described: CD45RO-CCR7+CD27+CD95- naive CD8+ T cells lacking CXCR3 (TNR3-). J is TRBJ2-3 and V is TRBV4-2; without DNA, the TCRdb call of TRBD1 cannot be checked. The origin of this receptor is a human donor in good health. Some clones in this sample may be carry-over from other donors' samples. This CDR3 reads CASSQEAGQGSDTQYF.